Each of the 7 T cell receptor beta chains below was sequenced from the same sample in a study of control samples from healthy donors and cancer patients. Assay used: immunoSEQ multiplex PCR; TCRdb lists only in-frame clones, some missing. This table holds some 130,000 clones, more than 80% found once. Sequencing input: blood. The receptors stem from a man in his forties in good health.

The CDR3 region is CASSPLPGSYNSPLHF. The DNA of the CDR3 is TGTGCCAGCAGTCCCCTCCCGGGATCCTATAATTCACCCCTCCACTTT. The chain employs TRBV27 and TRBJ1-6; D is undetermined. Germline assignment: CDR1 MNHEY and CDR2 SMNVEV (reference sequence). This CDR3 is built from 16 residues. V shed 5 bases and J shed 1 base, with 12 bases lying between them.

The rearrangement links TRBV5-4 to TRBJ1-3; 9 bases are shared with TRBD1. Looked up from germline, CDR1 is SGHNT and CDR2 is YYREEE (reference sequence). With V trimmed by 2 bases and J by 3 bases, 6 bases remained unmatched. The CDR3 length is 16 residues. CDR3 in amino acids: CASSFKGQGIGNTIYF. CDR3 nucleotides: TGTGCCAGCAGCTTCAAGGGACAGGGCATTGGAAACACCATATATTTT. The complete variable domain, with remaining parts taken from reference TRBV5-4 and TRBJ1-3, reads ETGVTQSPTHLIKTRGQQVTLRCSSQSGHNTVSWYQQALGQGPQFIFQYYREEENGRGNFPPRFSGLQFPNYSSELNVNALELDDSALYLCASSFKGQGIGNTIYFGEGSWLTVV.

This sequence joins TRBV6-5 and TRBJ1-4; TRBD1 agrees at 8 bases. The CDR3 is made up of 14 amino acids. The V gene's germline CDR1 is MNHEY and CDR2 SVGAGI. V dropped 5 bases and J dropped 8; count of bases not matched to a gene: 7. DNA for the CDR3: TGTGCCAGCAGTATGGACAGGGTACGGGAAAAACTGTTTTTT. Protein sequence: CASSMDRVREKLFF.

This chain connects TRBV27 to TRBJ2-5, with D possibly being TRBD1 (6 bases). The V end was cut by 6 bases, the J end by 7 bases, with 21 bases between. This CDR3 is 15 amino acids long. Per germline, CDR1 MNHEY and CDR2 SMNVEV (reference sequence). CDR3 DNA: TGTGCCAGCAGCTCGATAAGGGACACACTGGGGACCCAGTACTTC. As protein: CASSSIRDTLGTQYF.

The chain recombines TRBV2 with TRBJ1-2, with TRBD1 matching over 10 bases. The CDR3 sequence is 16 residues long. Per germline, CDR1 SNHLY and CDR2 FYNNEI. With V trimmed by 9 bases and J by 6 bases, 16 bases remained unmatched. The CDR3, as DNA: TGTGCCAGTTCTCAAACCCCGGGACAGGGGTGGAATGGCTACACCTTC. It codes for CASSQTPGQGWNGYTF.

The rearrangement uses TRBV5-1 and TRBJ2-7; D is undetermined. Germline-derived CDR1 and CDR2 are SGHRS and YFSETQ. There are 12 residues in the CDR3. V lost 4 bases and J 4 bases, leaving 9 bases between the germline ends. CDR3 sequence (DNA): TGCGCCAGCAGCCTGAAAATGTACGAGCAGTACTTC. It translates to CASSLKMYEQYF.

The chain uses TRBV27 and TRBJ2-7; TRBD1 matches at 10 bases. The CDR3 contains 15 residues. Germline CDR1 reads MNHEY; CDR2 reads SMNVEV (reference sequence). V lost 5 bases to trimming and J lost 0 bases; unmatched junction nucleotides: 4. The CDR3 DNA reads TGTGCCAGCAGTCGGACAGGGGGTGTCTCCTACGAGCAGTACTTC. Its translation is CASSRTGGVSYEQYF.